The rows below give T cell receptor beta chains drawn from one sample of a study of blood T cell repertoires in COVID-19. Sequencing was performed with immunoSEQ multiplex PCR; in TCRdb, only in-frame clones are kept and a portion is missing. The table lists some 140,000 clones, less than 80% of them singletons. The sequenced sample was peripheral blood. The receptor source for this set is a man aged 55 to 70 with acute or convalescent COVID-19. The conserved cysteine and the conserved F or W are not part of the CDR3 here.

TRBJ2-2 | TRBV9 | ASSPDPSGANTGELF
TRBJ2-4 | TRBV21-1 | ASSKAGTVAKNIQY
TRBJ1-5 | TRBV28 | ASSYRADQPQH
TRBJ2-7 | TRBV28 | ASSFTYGRGLYEQY
TRBJ2-1 | TRBV28 | AINSPFVGLAGGAYNEQF
TRBJ2-3 | TRBV20-1 | SASGRAADTQY
TRBJ1-5 | TRBV15 | ATSRDPPGQSNQPQH
TRBJ2-2 | TRBV6-1 | ASSEFGGNTGELF
TRBJ2-3 | TRBV5-4 | ASSLRMNSPTDTQY
TRBJ1-1 | TRBV14 | ASSPQGFNTEAF
TRBJ2-3 | TRBV5-4 | ASSQLGGLLTDTQY
TRBJ2-1 | TRBV6-2/TRBV6-3 | ASSYGLNEQF
TRBJ2-3 | TRBV7-2 | ASETGLAAPMTDTQY
TRBJ2-1 | TRBV27 | ASSPERRNEQF
TRBJ1-6 | TRBV10-3 | AVSGPGENSPLH
TRBJ1-6 | TRBV28 | ASRGTDNSPLH
TRBJ1-5 | TRBV19 | ASNQLMTVNQPQH
TRBJ2-2 | TRBV4-3 | ASSQVRVNTGELF
TRBJ2-3 | TRBV5-1 | ASSLVTGVGGTDTQY
TRBJ1-6 | TRBV30 | AWSAGTGGNSPLH
TRBJ2-1 | TRBV7-6 | ASSLGSGSPLNEQF
TRBJ1-3 | TRBV28 | ASNHLSSGNTIY
TRBJ2-7 | TRBV3-1/TRBV3-2 | ASSHGGTSGSYEQY
TRBJ2-1 | TRBV18 | ASSPKALGNEQF
TRBJ1-2 | TRBV7-2 | ASSLSVWEHYGYT
TRBJ1-3 | TRBV6-5 | ASSYRGGAGGNTIY
TRBJ2-7 | TRBV7-2 | ASSSGQGTLYEQY
TRBJ1-2 | TRBV28 | ASTQSPGRGYGYT
TRBJ1-4 | TRBV3-1/TRBV3-2 | ASSQFTPLGEKLF
TRBJ1-5 | TRBV27 | ASRQGVDGKPQH
TRBJ2-1 | TRBV10-3 | AISASGSRGNEQF
TRBJ1-2 | TRBV28 | ASSLGQPHRDGYT
TRBJ2-1 | TRBV9 | ASSVGDRGPTYNEQF
TRBJ2-7 | TRBV27 | ASSSIVTGPSYEQY
TRBJ2-2 | TRBV10-3 | AISGSGVAGELF
TRBJ2-7 | TRBV27 | ASSPQGGEQY
TRBJ1-1 | TRBV28 | ASSLRQAGNTEAF
TRBJ1-2 | TRBV5-4 | ASSLGQAANYGYT
TRBJ2-4 | TRBV5-6 | ASSLEGINIQY
TRBJ2-2 | TRBV28 | ASSLPSGSLFGGLF
TRBJ1-5 | TRBV28 | ASILLEVTSIMEPHH
TRBJ1-5 | TRBV5-8 | ASRRTGSLGNQPQH
TRBJ2-5 | TRBV4-2 | ASSQDWLETQY
TRBJ2-7 | TRBV12-2 | ASRPGEGQGKDEQY
TRBJ2-7 | TRBV3-1/TRBV3-2 | ASSQEGGMYEQY
TRBJ1-6 | TRBV30 | AWSVTARDNSPLH
TRBJ2-2 | TRBV28 | ASRLAPGELF
TRBJ1-1 | TRBV12-3/TRBV12-4 | ASSGHLNTEAF
TRBJ2-5 | TRBV2 | ASSAGLRTETQY
TRBJ1-3 | TRBV29-1 | SVEELAGNTIY
TRBJ2-7 | TRBV19 | ASRATSGPYEQY
TRBJ2-2 | TRBV28 | ASSLPSGRALTGELF
TRBJ2-3 | TRBV6-2/TRBV6-3 | ASSSVRPFTDTQY